This T cell receptor (beta chain) comes out of a study of T cell responses to AZD1222 COVID-19 vaccine. Study-wide context: Pooling was applied to second doses at about 4 or about 12 weeks.

Study-wide findings and caveats: None of the repertoires were sampled until the peak T cell response had passed. Donor demographics were predominantly white British with a female majority; clonal diversity may be underestimated. Once two AZD1222 doses were given, Spike-specific TCR breadth and depth went up.

Clones were read by immunoSEQ multiplex PCR, and TCRdb kept only the in-frame ones, dropping some. The table records some 120,000 clones, about 90% of them present only once. This clone was seen only once. The antigen remains unidentified. The CDR3 has 17 residues. CDR1 and CDR2 (germline): MDHEN, SYDVKM. V was clipped by 5 bases and J by 4 bases; unmatched bases: 15. V is TRBV28 and J is TRBJ2-7, with 9 bases identical to TRBD2. Sample: peripheral blood, taken on day 0 of AZD1222 vaccination. This TCR derives from an adult in good health. DNA for the CDR3: TGTGCCAGCAGTCTCGCCCCTGGGGCTAGCGGGAAGTACGAGCAGTACTTC. It encodes CASSLAPGASGKYEQYF.